Below are 25 T cell receptor beta chains sequenced from a single sample in a study of cytomegalovirus exposure and HLA in healthy donors. PCR was performed using 60 Vbeta and 13 Jbeta primers. The method was immunoSEQ multiplex PCR; TCRdb's version includes in-frame clones alone and lacks a portion of them. In the table there are 90,000 or so clones, 55% to 85% of which are singletons. Sequencing was carried out using PBMCs. These receptors all come from a woman between 18 and 29 years old in good health and CMV-seropositive.

V gene TRBV7-2 combines with J gene TRBJ2-5, with D perhaps matching TRBD1 (5 bases). Deletions cut 5 bases from V and 5 bases from J, with 9 bases between. Germline V CDR1 and CDR2: SGHTA, FQGNSA. The CDR3 loop spans 12 amino acids. For the CDR3, the DNA is TGTGCCAGCAGCCGGACAACGGAGACCCAGTACTTC. Amino acids: CASSRTTETQYF.

The gene calls are TRBV5-1 and TRBJ1-1; no firm D call. The CDR3 covers 13 residues. In germline, CDR1 is SGHRS, CDR2 YFSETQ. Trimming took off 1 base at V and 1 base at J, with 5 bases between the two ends. The CDR3 coding sequence is TGCGCCAGCAGCTTGACAGAGAACACTGAAGCTTTCTTT. It translates to CASSLTENTEAFF. The full variable domain, completed using reference TRBV5-1 and TRBJ1-1, is KAGVTQTPRYLIKTRGQQVTLSCSPISGHRSVSWYQQTPGQGLQFLFEYFSETQRNKGNFPGRFSGRQFSNSRSEMNVSTLELGDSALYLCASSLTENTEAFFGQGTRLTVV.

V and J are TRBV27 and TRBJ2-5; 7 nucleotides align to TRBD1. The CDR3 extends over 13 amino acids. With V trimmed by 3 bases and J by 5 bases, 3 bases remained unmatched. Germline V gene data show CDR1 as MNHEY and CDR2 as SMNVEV (reference sequence). This CDR3 reads CASSFTGDETQYF. The DNA of the CDR3 is TGTGCCAGCAGTTTCACAGGGGATGAGACCCAGTACTTC.

This clone has only one observation. The CDR3 DNA reads as TGTGCCAGCAGCGACCGGGTAGCCAACAATGAGCAGTTCTTC. As protein: CASSDRVANNEQFF. The chain combines TRBV7-2 with TRBJ2-1; D gene ambiguous. The CDR3 has 14 amino acids. Trimming pared 5 bases from V and 5 bases from J, leaving 13 bases between. Germline CDR1 SGHTA, CDR2 FQGNSA.

The V and J genes are TRBV18 and TRBJ1-1, with a tentative D call TRBD1 (5 bases). Germline-derived CDR1 and CDR2 are KGHSH and LQKENI. Trimming took off 5 bases at V and 5 bases at J, with 9 bases between the two ends. This CDR3 has 12 amino acids. CDR3 region: CASSGGVTEAFF. CDR3 bases: TGTGCCAGCTCAGGGGGGGTTACTGAAGCTTTCTTT.

This clone was counted only a few times. The chain carries TRBV5-4 and TRBJ2-2, with 9 bases aligning to TRBD2. The V segment lost 4 bases and the J segment 6 bases; nucleotides outside the gene matches: 10. There are 16 residues in the CDR3. Germline CDR1 SGHNT, CDR2 YYREEE (reference sequence). CDR3 sequence: CASSQTSGRGSGELFF. CDR3 bases: TGTGCCAGCAGCCAGACTAGCGGAAGAGGGTCCGGGGAGCTGTTTTTT.

The rearrangement joins TRBV21-1 to TRBJ2-1; the table assigns TRBD1, which was not confirmed against the DNA. TRBV21-1 counts as a pseudogene. The CDR3 is 13 residues long. The CDR3 loop is CASSTSGGNEQFF. DNA of the CDR3: TGTGCCAGCAGCACCTCAGGGGGCAATGAGCAGTTCTTC.

V usage is TRBV19 and J usage is TRBJ2-3, with D unclear. Trimming left V 5 bases short and J 6 bases short, with 27 bases between. The germline CDR1 and CDR2 sequences are LNHDA and SQIVND (reference sequence). The CDR3 runs to 18 residues. The CDR3 DNA follows: TGTGCCAGTAGTTCCCCCTCGAATATAATGTACCCCGGGGATACGCAGTATTTT. Residues: CASSSPSNIMYPGDTQYF.

J is TRBJ2-3 and V is TRBV5-4, with 14 bases identical to TRBD2. Germline CDR1 reads SGHNT; CDR2 reads YYREEE (reference sequence). After removal of 0 bases from V and 5 bases from J, the junction contained 2 bases not matched to a gene. The CDR3 covers 16 residues. The CDR3 loop is CASSLGLAGGVDTQYF. Here the CDR3 DNA reads TGTGCCAGCAGCTTGGGACTAGCGGGAGGGGTAGATACGCAGTATTTT.

The chain is built from TRBV5-1 and TRBJ2-3, with 7 bases aligning to TRBD1. The CDR3 spans 15 residues. The germline gives CDR1 SGHRS, CDR2 YFSETQ. Germline trimming cut 2 bases from V and 3 bases from J; bases unmatched to any gene: 6. The DNA for the CDR3 is TGCGCCAGCAGCTTAACAGGGGATGGGACAGATACGCAGTATTTT. Translating gives CASSLTGDGTDTQYF.

This clone has a single count. This chain joins TRBV6-5 and TRBJ1-3, with 9 bases identical to TRBD1. The germline V gene encodes CDR1 MNHEY and CDR2 SVGAGI. This CDR3 has 16 residues. Germline trimming cut 4 bases from V and 2 bases from J; bases unmatched to any gene: 6. CDR3 nucleotides: TGTGCCAGCAGTTCGAACAGGGGGCAGACTGGAAACACCATATATTTT. It codes for CASSSNRGQTGNTIYF.

The sample holds a few counts of this clone. The chain carries TRBV7-9 and TRBJ2-7; D remains ambiguous. The germline V gene encodes CDR1 SEHNR and CDR2 FQNEAQ (reference sequence). There are 12 residues in the CDR3. The germline V and J ends were trimmed by 5 bases and 0 bases, with 5 bases remaining between them. The CDR3 here is CASSPRSYEQYF. The CDR3 nucleotides read TGTGCCAGCAGCCCCCGCTCCTACGAGCAGTACTTC.

The gene calls are TRBV10-3 and TRBJ1-2; 7 nucleotides line up with TRBD1. Germline CDR1 is ENHRY and CDR2 is SYGVKD. The CDR3 extends over 14 amino acids. J lost 3 bases, V lost 9 bases, and 10 bases had no gene match. The CDR3 protein is CAIRTGPTHYGYTF. The DNA of the CDR3 is TGTGCCATTAGGACAGGCCCTACGCACTATGGCTACACCTTC.

V usage is TRBV7-8 and J usage is TRBJ1-1, with 8 bases lining up with TRBD1. Trimming cost V 5 bases and J 4 bases; bases outside gene matches: 6. CDR1 SGHVS and CDR2 FQNEAQ come from the germline V gene. The CDR3 contains 14 residues. This CDR3 reads CASSQNRGFTEAFF. In DNA, the CDR3 is TGTGCCAGCAGCCAGAACAGGGGGTTCACTGAAGCTTTCTTT.

DNA of the CDR3: TGTGCCAGCAGCTTAGACTGGGGGCGTTCGACAGATACGCAGTATTTT. This sequence encodes CASSLDWGRSTDTQYF. This sequence joins TRBV7-8 and TRBJ2-3, with D possibly TRBD1 on 6 matching bases. The CDR3 contains 16 residues. The ends were cut back, 1 base at V and 3 bases at J, with 14 bases in the middle. Germline values: CDR1 SGHVS, CDR2 FQNEAQ.

The rearrangement joins TRBV9 to TRBJ2-7; D not certain. Trimming took off 0 bases at V and 5 bases at J, with 18 bases between the two ends. This CDR3 has 16 residues. CDR1 and CDR2 from the germline V gene are SGDLS and YYNGEE. The CDR3 DNA reads as TGTGCCAGCAGCGTAGGGAAGACTGGTCTTATCGACGAGCAGTACTTC. It encodes CASSVGKTGLIDEQYF.

The rearrangement joins TRBV28 to TRBJ2-7; 11 nucleotides match TRBD2. CDR3 length: 16 residues. Germline V CDR1 and CDR2: MDHEN, SYDVKM. J gave up 3 bases and V 7 bases, and 11 bases lay outside the gene matches. DNA for the CDR3: TGTGCCAGCACCCCAGGGACTAGCGGTTTCCTCTACGAGCAGTACTTC. Translation gives CASTPGTSGFLYEQYF.

This clone was observed a handful of times. The J gene is TRBJ2-5, the V gene TRBV7-7; TRBD2 agrees at 9 bases. CDR3 size: 17 residues. The germline V gene has CDR1 SSHAT and CDR2 FNYEAQ (reference sequence). The ends lost 5 bases at V and 9 bases at J; junction bases unmatched: 19. The DNA of the CDR3 is TGTGCCAGCAGCCCACGCGTTAGCGGGGGACCCGTAGGGGCCCAGTACTTC. Amino acid sequence: CASSPRVSGGPVGAQYF.

The chain employs TRBV4-3 and TRBJ2-7, with TRBD2 as a possible D gene (6 bases). The germline V and J ends were trimmed by 2 bases and 5 bases, with 16 bases remaining between them. CDR3 length equals 15 residues. Germline CDR1 is LGHNA and CDR2 is YSLEER. Here the CDR3 DNA reads TGCGCCAGCAGCCAACTACCTAGCGAGTTCCACGAGCAGTACTTC. As protein: CASSQLPSEFHEQYF.

The chain is built from TRBV28 and TRBJ2-5, with TRBD1 matching 8 bases. J gave up 5 bases and V 6 bases, and 17 bases lay outside the gene matches. Looked up from germline, CDR1 is MDHEN and CDR2 is SYDVKM. The CDR3 runs to 17 residues. The chain's CDR3 is CASSPRARRGLVETQYF. The DNA for the CDR3 is TGTGCCAGCAGCCCGAGGGCCCGCAGGGGGCTGGTGGAGACCCAGTACTTC.

The CDR3 region is CASSRERLNTGELFF. In DNA form, the CDR3 reads TGTGCCAGCAGCCGAGAGCGGCTGAACACCGGGGAGCTGTTTTTT. The chain employs TRBV7-8 and TRBJ2-2, with D possibly being TRBD2 (5 bases). The V end was cut by 5 bases, the J end by 1 base, with 11 bases between. This CDR3 region has 15 residues. Germline CDR1 is SGHVS and CDR2 is FQNEAQ.

The V and J genes are TRBV6-4 and TRBJ1-2; 8 nucleotides match TRBD1. Germline trimming cut 6 bases from V and 5 bases from J; bases unmatched to any gene: 8. Germline-derived CDR1 and CDR2 are MRHNA and SNTAGT. The length of the CDR3 is 14 residues. This chain's CDR3 is CASSPGQGGYGYTF. In nucleotides, the CDR3 is TGTGCCAGCAGCCCCGGACAGGGCGGGTATGGCTACACCTTC.

V and J are TRBV30 and TRBJ2-5, with D unresolved. Trimming took off 0 bases at V and 5 bases at J, with 22 bases between the two ends. Germline CDR1 is GTSNPN and CDR2 is SVGIG (reference sequence). CDR3 size: 17 residues. This CDR3 reads CAWSVRGLLGSYETQYF. In DNA form, the CDR3 reads TGTGCCTGGAGTGTACGCGGTCTCCTAGGATCATACGAGACCCAGTACTTC.

This clone came up once. The chain recombines TRBV4-2 with TRBJ2-2; 7 bases line up with TRBD1. The CDR3 extends over 15 amino acids. The junction had 7 bases not matched to a gene; V was cut back by 3 bases and J by 6 bases. Germline V gives CDR1 LGHNA, CDR2 YNFKEQ. CDR3 DNA: TGTGCCAGCAGCCATTGGACAGGCCCCCCCGGGGAGCTGTTTTTT. Encoded protein: CASSHWTGPPGELFF.

V usage is TRBV11-1 and J usage is TRBJ2-3; a weak D match, TRBD2 (5 bases). V lost 3 bases to trimming and J lost 8 bases, with 15 bases between them. Per the germline V gene, CDR1 is SGHAT and CDR2 is FQDESV (reference sequence). The CDR3 consists of 14 residues. The CDR3 sequence is CASSFITSAGTQYF. In nucleotides, the CDR3 is TGTGCCAGCAGCTTTATAACGTCCGCGGGTACGCAGTATTTT.